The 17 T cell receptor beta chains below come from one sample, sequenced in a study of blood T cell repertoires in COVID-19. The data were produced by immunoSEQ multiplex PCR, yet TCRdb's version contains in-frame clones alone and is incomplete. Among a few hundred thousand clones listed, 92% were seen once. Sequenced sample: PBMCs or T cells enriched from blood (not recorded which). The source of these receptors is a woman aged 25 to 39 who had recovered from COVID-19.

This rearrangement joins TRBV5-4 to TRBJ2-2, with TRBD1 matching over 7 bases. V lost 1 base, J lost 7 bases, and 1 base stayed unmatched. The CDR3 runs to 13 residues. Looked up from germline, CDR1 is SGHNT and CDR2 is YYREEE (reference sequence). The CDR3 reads CASSLTGDGELFF. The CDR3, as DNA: TGTGCCAGCAGCTTGACAGGGGACGGGGAGCTGTTTTTT.

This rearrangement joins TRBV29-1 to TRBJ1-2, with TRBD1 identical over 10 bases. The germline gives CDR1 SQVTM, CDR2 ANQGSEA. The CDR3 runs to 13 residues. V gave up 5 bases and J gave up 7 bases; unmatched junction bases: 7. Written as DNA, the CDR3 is TGCAGCGTTCCGGGACAGGGGAACGGTGGCTACACCTTC. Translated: CSVPGQGNGGYTF.

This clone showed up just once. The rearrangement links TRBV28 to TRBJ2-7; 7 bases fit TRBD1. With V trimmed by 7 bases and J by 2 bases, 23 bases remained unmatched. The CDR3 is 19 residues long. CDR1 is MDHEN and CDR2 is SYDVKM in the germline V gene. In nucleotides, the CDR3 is TGTGCCAGCATACCACTGCCCGGGGACAGTGTACCCTCTACCTACGAGCAGTACTTC. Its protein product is CASIPLPGDSVPSTYEQYF.

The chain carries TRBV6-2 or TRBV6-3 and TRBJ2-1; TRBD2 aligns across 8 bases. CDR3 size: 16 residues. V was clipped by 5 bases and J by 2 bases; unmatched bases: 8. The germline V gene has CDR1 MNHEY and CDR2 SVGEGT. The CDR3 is CASSKISGGAYNEQFF. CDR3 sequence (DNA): TGTGCCAGCAGTAAAATAAGCGGGGGAGCCTACAATGAGCAGTTCTTC.

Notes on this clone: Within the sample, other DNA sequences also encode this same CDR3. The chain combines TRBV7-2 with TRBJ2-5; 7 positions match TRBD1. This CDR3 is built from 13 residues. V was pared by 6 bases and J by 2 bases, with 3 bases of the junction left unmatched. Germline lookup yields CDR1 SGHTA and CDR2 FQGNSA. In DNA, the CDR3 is TGTGCCAGCAGTCCGGGACAGCAAGAGACCCAGTACTTC. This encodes CASSPGQQETQYF.

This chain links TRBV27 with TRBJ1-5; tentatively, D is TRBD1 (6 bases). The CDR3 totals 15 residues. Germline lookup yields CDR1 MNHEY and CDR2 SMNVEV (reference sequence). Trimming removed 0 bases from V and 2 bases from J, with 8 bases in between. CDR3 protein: CASSLSRGGNQPQHF. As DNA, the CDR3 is TGTGCCAGCAGTTTATCCAGGGGTGGCAATCAGCCCCAGCATTTT.

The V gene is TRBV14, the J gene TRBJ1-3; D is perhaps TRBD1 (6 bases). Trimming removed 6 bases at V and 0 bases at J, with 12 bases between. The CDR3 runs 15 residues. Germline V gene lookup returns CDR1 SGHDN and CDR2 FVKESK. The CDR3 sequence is CASSPTGSSGNTIYF. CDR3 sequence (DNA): TGTGCCAGCAGTCCTACAGGGAGCTCTGGAAACACCATATATTTT.

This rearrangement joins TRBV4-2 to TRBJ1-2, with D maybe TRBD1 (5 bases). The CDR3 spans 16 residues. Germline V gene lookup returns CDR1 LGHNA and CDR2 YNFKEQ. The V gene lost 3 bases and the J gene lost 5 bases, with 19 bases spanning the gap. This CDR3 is CASSHSRQGTSYGYTF. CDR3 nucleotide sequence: TGTGCCAGCAGCCACTCTAGGCAGGGAACCAGTTATGGCTACACCTTC.

CDR3 amino acids: CAWSVGDGNTIYF. CDR3 DNA sequence: TGTGCCTGGAGTGTAGGAGATGGAAACACCATATATTTT. The chain recombines TRBV30 with TRBJ1-3; D not resolved. The length of the CDR3 is 13 residues. V lost 0 bases to trimming and J lost 3 bases, with 6 bases between them. Looked up from germline, CDR1 is GTSNPN and CDR2 is SVGIG (reference sequence).

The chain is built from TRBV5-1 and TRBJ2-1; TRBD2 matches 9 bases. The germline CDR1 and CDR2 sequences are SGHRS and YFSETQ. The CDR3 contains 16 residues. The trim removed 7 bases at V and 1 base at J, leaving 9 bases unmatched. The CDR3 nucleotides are TGCGCCAGCGGGGGGAGACTAGCGGATTCCTACAATGAGCAGTTCTTC. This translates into CASGGRLADSYNEQFF.

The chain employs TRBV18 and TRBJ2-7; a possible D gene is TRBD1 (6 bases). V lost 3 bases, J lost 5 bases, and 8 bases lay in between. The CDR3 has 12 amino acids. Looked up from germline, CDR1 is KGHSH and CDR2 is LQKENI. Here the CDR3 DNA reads TGTGCCAGCTCACCTGGGACACACGAGCAGTACTTC. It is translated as CASSPGTHEQYF.

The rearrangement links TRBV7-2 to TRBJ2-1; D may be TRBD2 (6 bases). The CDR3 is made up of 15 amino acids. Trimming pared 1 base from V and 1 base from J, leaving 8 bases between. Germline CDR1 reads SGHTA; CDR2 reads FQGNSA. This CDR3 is CASSLGRGSYNEQFF. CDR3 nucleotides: TGTGCCAGCAGCTTAGGGCGGGGTTCCTACAATGAGCAGTTCTTC.

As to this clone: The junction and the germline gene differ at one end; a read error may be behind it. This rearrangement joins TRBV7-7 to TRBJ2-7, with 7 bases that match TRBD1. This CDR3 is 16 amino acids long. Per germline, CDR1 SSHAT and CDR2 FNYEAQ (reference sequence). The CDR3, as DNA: TGTGCTAGCAGCGCGCGTCCCGGGACAGTAATCTACGAGCAGTACTTC. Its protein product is CASSARPGTVIYEQYF.

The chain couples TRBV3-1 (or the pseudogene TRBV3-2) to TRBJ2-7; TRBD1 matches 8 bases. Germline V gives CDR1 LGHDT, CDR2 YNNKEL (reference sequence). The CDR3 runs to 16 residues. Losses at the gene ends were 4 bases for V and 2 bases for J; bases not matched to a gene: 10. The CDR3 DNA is TGTGCCAGCAGCCCCACCGACCAGACAGGGGCCTACGAGCAGTACTTC. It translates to CASSPTDQTGAYEQYF.

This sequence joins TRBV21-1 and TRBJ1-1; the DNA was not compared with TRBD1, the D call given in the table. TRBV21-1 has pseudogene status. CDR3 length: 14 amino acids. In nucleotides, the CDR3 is TGTGCCAGCAACATCAGGGGGTGTGACACTGAAGCTTTCTTT. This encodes CASNIRGCDTEAFF.

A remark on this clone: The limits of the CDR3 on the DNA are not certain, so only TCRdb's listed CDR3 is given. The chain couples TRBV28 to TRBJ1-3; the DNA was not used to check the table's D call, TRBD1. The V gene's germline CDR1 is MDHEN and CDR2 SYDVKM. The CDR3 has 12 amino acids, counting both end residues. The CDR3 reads CASSFGTGALYF.

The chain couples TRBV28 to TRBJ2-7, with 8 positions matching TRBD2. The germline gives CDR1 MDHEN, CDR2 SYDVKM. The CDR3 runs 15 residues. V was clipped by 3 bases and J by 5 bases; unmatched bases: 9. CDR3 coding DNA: TGTGCCAGCAGTTTCTCCAGCGGGAGCAAACACGAGCAGTACTTC. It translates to CASSFSSGSKHEQYF. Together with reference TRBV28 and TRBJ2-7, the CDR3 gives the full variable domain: DVKVTQSSRYLVKRTGEKVFLECVQDMDHENMFWYRQDPGLGLRLIYFSYDVKMKEKGDIPEGYSVSREKKERFSLILESASTNQTSMYLCASSFSSGSKHEQYFGPGTRLTVT.